This T cell receptor beta chain is from a study of response to subunit inactivated influenza vaccine. Study-wide findings and caveats: The authors proposed limited new T cell recruitment per seasonal influenza vaccination.

MiXCR was run by TCRdb on the RT-PCR reads, yielding one entry per CDR3 protein. The sample shows over 400,000 distinct CDR3 sequences, about 10% of them seen only once. A note on this clonotype: Antigen unknown.

Trimming stripped 5 bases from V and 2 bases from J, with 19 bases between. The CDR3 consists of 17 residues. This specimen was PBMCs from blood, taken 40 to 50 days after vaccination. This chain uses TRBV12-3 or TRBV12-4 with TRBJ1-3, with a weak D call TRBD1 (6 bases). This TCR derives from a middle-aged man who received an inactivated influenza vaccine. The CDR3 loop is CASSRIGGAIAGNTIYF. The CDR3 DNA sequence: TGTGCCAGCAGTCGGATAGGGGGGGCAATCGCTGGAAACACCATATATTTT.